This TCR beta chain was profiled in a study of siplizumab effects on memory and regulatory T cells. Whole-study results and caveats: Naive T cells looked more diverse than memory cells and looked like major alloresponse contributors.

Here immunoSEQ multiplex PCR was the method, and the copy in TCRdb shows in-frame clones only, minus some. The sample has nearly 85,000 clones; 95% are singletons. With respect to this clone: The antigen is undetermined.

With V trimmed by 4 bases and J by 5 bases, 11 bases remained unmatched. The CDR3 has 15 residues. CDR1 and CDR2 from the germline V gene are LGHNT and FRNRAP. The rearrangement links TRBV12-5 to TRBJ2-7; 7 bases are a match to TRBD1. Sequencing was done on a sample of CD8+ T cells sorted from blood. The TCR was taken from a human donor in good health. The CDR3 DNA is TGTGCTAGTGGTTCCGACAGGGATCTTCCGAACGAGCAGTACTTC. This translates into CASGSDRDLPNEQYF.